The 8 T cell receptor beta chains below were found in one sample sequenced in a study of blood T cells in healthy people across ages. A sample-barcoded 5' primer and a J-beta primer mix were used in a second PCR of roughly 7 to 11 cycles. Each CDR3 protein gets one entry after TCRdb re-called the 5' RACE reads with MiXCR. The table includes around 800,000 distinct CDR3 sequences, about 45% detected once. Sequencing was done on a sample of blood. The receptors were gathered from a man aged 80 or over in good health.

In its sample, this clonotype was seen many times. A much larger clone differs from this one at a single base, so this may be a read error. The chain recombines TRBV29-1 with TRBJ2-1; 10 bases align to TRBD1. The length of the CDR3 is 14 residues. V trimming: 4 bases; J trimming: 2 bases; junction bases outside the gene matches: 2. CDR1 is SQVTM and CDR2 is ANQGSEA in the germline V gene. DNA for the CDR3: TGCAGCGTTGGAGACAGGGGGCCCTACAATGAGCAGTTCTTC. Translation gives CSVGDRGPYNEQFF.

The V gene is TRBV29-1, the J gene TRBJ2-5; 7 bases agree with TRBD1. CDR3 size: 12 residues. The junction had 1 base not matched to a gene; V was cut back by 4 bases and J by 2 bases. In germline, CDR1 is SQVTM, CDR2 ANQGSEA. The CDR3 is CSVAGGQETQYF. CDR3 in DNA: TGCAGCGTTGCAGGGGGTCAAGAGACCCAGTACTTC.

Comment on this clonotype: This could be a read error, since a much larger clone is one nucleotide away. The chain has TRBV20-1 and TRBJ2-5, with TRBD2 matching 7 bases. Per the germline V gene, CDR1 is DFQATT and CDR2 is SNEGSKA (reference sequence). The CDR3 runs 15 residues. Trimming removed 1 base from V and 2 bases from J; junction bases left unmatched: 7. CDR3 residues: CSARVPSGAQETQYF. The CDR3, as DNA: TGCAGTGCTAGAGTGCCTAGCGGAGCTCAAGAGACCCAGTACTTC.

V usage is TRBV20-1 and J usage is TRBJ2-7, with TRBD2 as a possible D gene (6 bases). Germline V gives CDR1 DFQATT, CDR2 SNEGSKA (reference sequence). This CDR3 spans 13 amino acids. Trimming pared 4 bases from V and 0 bases from J, leaving 10 bases between. CDR3 region: CSAIAENSYEQYF. In nucleotides, the CDR3 is TGCAGTGCTATAGCGGAGAACTCCTACGAGCAGTACTTC.

V is TRBV7-2 and J is TRBJ2-2; no clear D. CDR1 and CDR2 from the germline V gene are SGHTA and FQGNSA. This CDR3 contains 13 residues. V was pared by 5 bases and J by 1 base, with 5 bases between. The CDR3 DNA reads as TGTGCCAGCAGCCCCGGGAACACCGGGGAGCTGTTTTTT. As protein: CASSPGNTGELFF.

The chain recombines TRBV7-3 with TRBJ2-5; TRBD2 aligns across 7 bases. The CDR3 sequence is 15 residues long. Looked up from germline, CDR1 is SGHTA and CDR2 is FQGTGA. V was pared by 6 bases and J by 3 bases, with 10 bases of the junction left unmatched. CDR3 sequence: CASSPVRGGKETQYF. CDR3 nucleotides: TGTGCCAGCAGTCCCGTGCGCGGGGGAAAAGAGACCCAGTACTTC.

The chain couples TRBV7-8 to TRBJ2-5, with 9 bases that match TRBD2. CDR3 length: 16 residues. Germline lookup yields CDR1 SGHVS and CDR2 FQNEAQ. J gave up 3 bases and V 5 bases, and 10 bases lay outside the gene matches. The CDR3 protein is CASSPLGSGREETQYF. As DNA, the CDR3 is TGTGCCAGCAGCCCTCTAGGTAGCGGGAGAGAAGAGACCCAGTACTTC.

This clonotype was detected many times. This rearrangement joins TRBV14 to TRBJ2-1; 8 nucleotides agree with TRBD1. CDR1 and CDR2 (germline): SGHDN, FVKESK. V was clipped by 1 base and J by 6 bases; unmatched bases: 8. This CDR3 has 16 residues. As DNA, the CDR3 is TGTGCCAGCAGCCAAGGAGTCGGACAGGGAAGCAATGAGCAGTTCTTC. Encoded protein: CASSQGVGQGSNEQFF.